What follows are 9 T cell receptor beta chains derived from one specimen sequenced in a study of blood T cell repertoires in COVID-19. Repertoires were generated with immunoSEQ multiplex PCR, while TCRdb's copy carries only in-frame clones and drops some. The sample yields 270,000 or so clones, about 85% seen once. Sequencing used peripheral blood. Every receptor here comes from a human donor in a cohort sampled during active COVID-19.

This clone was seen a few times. The CDR3 sequence is CASSLMGGGPSDEQFF. The CDR3 DNA is TGTGCCAGCAGCTTAATGGGGGGAGGGCCAAGCGATGAGCAGTTCTTC. The chain recombines TRBV7-3 with TRBJ2-1, with TRBD2 matching 7 bases. The junction had 11 bases not matched to a gene; V was cut back by 1 base and J by 8 bases. There are 16 residues in the CDR3. Germline CDR1 and CDR2: SGHTA and FQGTGA.

The CDR3 DNA reads TGCAGTGCTAGTCCTTTAGCGGGCCCCTTCAATGAGCAGTTCTTC. Translating it yields CSASPLAGPFNEQFF. This chain connects TRBV20-1 to TRBJ2-1; 7 nucleotides agree with TRBD2. J lost 6 bases, V lost 3 bases, and 11 bases had no gene match. The CDR3 is 15 residues long. The germline gives CDR1 DFQATT, CDR2 SNEGSKA (reference sequence).

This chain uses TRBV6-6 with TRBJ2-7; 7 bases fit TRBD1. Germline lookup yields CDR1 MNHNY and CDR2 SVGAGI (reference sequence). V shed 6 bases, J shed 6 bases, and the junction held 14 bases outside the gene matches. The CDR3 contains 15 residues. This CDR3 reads CASRARQGLWGEQYF. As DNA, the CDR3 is TGTGCCAGCAGAGCCCGACAGGGCCTATGGGGCGAGCAGTACTTC.

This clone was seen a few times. CDR3 loop: CASSPPGILTDTQYF. Written as DNA, the CDR3 is TGTGCCAGCTCACCTCCGGGTATCCTCACAGATACGCAGTATTTT. This sequence joins TRBV18 and TRBJ2-3; D is ambiguous. The CDR3 sequence is 15 residues long. Trimming removed 3 bases at V and 2 bases at J, with 12 bases between. The V gene's germline CDR1 is KGHSH and CDR2 LQKENI. Looking up the rest from reference TRBV18 and TRBJ2-3 gives the full variable domain: NAGVMQNPRHLVRRRGQEARLRCSPMKGHSHVYWYRQLPEEGLKFMVYLQKENIIDESGMPKERFSAEFPKEGPSILRIQQVVRGDSAAYFCASSPPGILTDTQYFGPGTRLTVL.

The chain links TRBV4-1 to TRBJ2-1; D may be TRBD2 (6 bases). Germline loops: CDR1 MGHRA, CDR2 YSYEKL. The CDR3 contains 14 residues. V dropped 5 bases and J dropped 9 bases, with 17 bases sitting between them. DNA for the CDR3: TGCGCCAGCAGCAGATACCGGGAGTCGGGTGAGCAGTTCTTC. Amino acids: CASSRYRESGEQFF.

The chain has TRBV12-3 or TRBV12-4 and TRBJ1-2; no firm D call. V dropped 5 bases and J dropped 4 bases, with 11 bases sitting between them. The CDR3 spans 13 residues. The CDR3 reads CASSREGGYGYTF. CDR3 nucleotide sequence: TGTGCCAGCAGTAGGGAGGGAGGCTATGGCTACACCTTC.

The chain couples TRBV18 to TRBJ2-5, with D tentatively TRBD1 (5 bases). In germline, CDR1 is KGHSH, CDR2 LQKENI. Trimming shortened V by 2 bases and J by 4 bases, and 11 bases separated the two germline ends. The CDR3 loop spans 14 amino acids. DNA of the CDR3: TGTGCCAGCTCACCATCGACCAGGGCAGAGACCCAGTACTTC. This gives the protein CASSPSTRAETQYF.

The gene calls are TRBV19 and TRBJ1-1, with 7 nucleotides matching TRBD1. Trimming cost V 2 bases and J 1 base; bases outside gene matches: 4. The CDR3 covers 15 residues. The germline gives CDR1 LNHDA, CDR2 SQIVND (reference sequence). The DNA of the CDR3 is TGTGCCAGTAGTATACTAGGGGGCTCGAACACTGAAGCTTTCTTT. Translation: CASSILGGSNTEAFF.

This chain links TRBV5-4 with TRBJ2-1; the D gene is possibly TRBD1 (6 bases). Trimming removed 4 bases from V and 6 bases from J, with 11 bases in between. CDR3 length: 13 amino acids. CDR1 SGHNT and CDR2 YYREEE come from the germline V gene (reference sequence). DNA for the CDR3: TGTGCCAGCAGCGCTGGGACATCCAATGAGCAGTTCTTC. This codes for CASSAGTSNEQFF.